The 21 T cell receptor beta chains below come from one sample, sequenced in a study of cytomegalovirus exposure and HLA in healthy donors. The PCR had 60 Vbeta and 13 Jbeta primers. The repertoire was sequenced with immunoSEQ multiplex PCR; TCRdb's copy has only in-frame clones and lacks some. The sample includes over 150,000 clones, over 80% seen only once; the top ten take more than 1.5%. Input material: PBMCs. The receptors come from a man in his fifties or sixties in good health and CMV-seronegative.

The rearrangement links TRBV18 to TRBJ2-1, with D possibly TRBD1 on 6 matching bases. V was pared by 2 bases and J by 3 bases, with 14 bases between. The CDR3 sequence is 16 residues long. Looked up from germline, CDR1 is KGHSH and CDR2 is LQKENI. CDR3 DNA: TGTGCCAGCTCACCAATAGAGGGGGAAATCTACAATGAGCAGTTCTTC. Encoded protein: CASSPIEGEIYNEQFF.

V and J are TRBV9 and TRBJ2-3, with 11 positions matching TRBD2. Germline V gene lookup returns CDR1 SGDLS and CDR2 YYNGEE. The CDR3 is 17 amino acids. V was clipped by 2 bases and J by 9 bases; unmatched bases: 14. CDR3 loop: CASSVTIAGGPAETQYF. The CDR3 DNA reads TGTGCCAGCAGCGTCACAATAGCGGGGGGGCCGGCCGAAACGCAGTATTTT.

J is TRBJ2-3 and V is TRBV7-3; D ambiguous. Germline V gives CDR1 SGHTA, CDR2 FQGTGA. The V and J ends lost 5 bases and 1 base respectively, with 4 bases between them. This CDR3 spans 12 amino acids. The DNA of the CDR3 is TGTGCCAGCAGCCCCGGCACAGATACGCAGTATTTT. This sequence encodes CASSPGTDTQYF.

The V gene is TRBV7-8, the J gene TRBJ2-7; D is undetermined. Deletions cut 6 bases from V and 2 bases from J, with 17 bases between. Germline V lookup: CDR1 SGHVS, CDR2 FQNEAQ. The CDR3 length is 15 residues. The CDR3 coding sequence is TGTGCCAGCAGTCCAACTCAGCACCAGGCCTACGAGCAGTACTTC. Protein: CASSPTQHQAYEQYF.

The CDR3 DNA reads as TGCGCCAGCAGCTTGGCCGGGACTGCGCACGAGCAGTACTTC. Translated: CASSLAGTAHEQYF. The J gene is TRBJ2-7, the V gene TRBV5-1; tentative D call: TRBD2 (6 bases). The CDR3 is 14 amino acids. V lost 0 bases and J lost 5, with 12 bases in between. The germline gives CDR1 SGHRS, CDR2 YFSETQ.

The chain links TRBV5-1 to TRBJ2-1; 9 nucleotides match TRBD2. The CDR3 has 16 residues. V gave up 4 bases and J gave up 5 bases; unmatched junction bases: 10. In germline, CDR1 is SGHRS, CDR2 YFSETQ. The CDR3: CASSPPTSGRNNEQFF. The CDR3 DNA is TGCGCCAGCAGCCCTCCTACTAGCGGGCGCAACAATGAGCAGTTCTTC.

This rearrangement joins TRBV6-6 to TRBJ1-1, with TRBD1 matching 7 bases. Trimming removed 7 bases from V and 5 bases from J; junction bases left unmatched: 7. CDR1 MNHNY and CDR2 SVGAGI come from the germline V gene (reference sequence). The CDR3 is 13 amino acids. The CDR3 spells CASNVFRGTEAFF. The DNA of the CDR3 is TGTGCCAGCAACGTGTTCAGGGGGACTGAAGCTTTCTTT.

The count of this clone is one. This chain uses TRBV10-1 with TRBJ1-2; no reliable D call. There are 9 residues in the CDR3. Germline V gene sequence: CDR1 WNHNN, CDR2 SYGVQD (reference sequence). Trimming took off 11 bases at V and 8 bases at J, with 9 bases between the two ends. The CDR3 loop reads CAPPAGYTF. The CDR3 DNA is TGCGCCCCCCCCGCGGGCTACACCTTC.

The V and J genes are TRBV28 and TRBJ1-2, with a tentative D call TRBD1 (6 bases). The CDR3 runs to 14 residues. V was shortened by 6 bases and J by 4 bases, with 15 bases between the two germline ends. Germline lookup yields CDR1 MDHEN and CDR2 SYDVKM. The CDR3 sequence is CASSPPGGSYGYTF. CDR3 coding DNA: TGTGCCAGCAGCCCTCCGGGGGGCAGCTATGGCTACACCTTC.

A few counts support this clone. Here the CDR3 reads CASRRARVAFF. The CDR3 region has the DNA TGTGCCAGCCGGAGGGCGAGGGTGGCTTTCTTT. The rearrangement uses TRBV2 and TRBJ1-1; the D is unclear. The CDR3 spans 11 residues. Germline CDR1 and CDR2: SNHLY and FYNNEI. The ends were cut back, 8 bases at V and 11 bases at J, with 15 bases in the middle.

The chain links TRBV4-1 to TRBJ1-6; D gene uncertain. There are 17 residues in the CDR3. Trimming pared 0 bases from V and 0 bases from J, leaving 9 bases between. CDR1 is MGHRA, CDR2 YSYEKL, per germline. The CDR3 loop reads CASSQDTRISYNSPLHF. The CDR3 bases are TGCGCCAGCAGCCAAGATACCAGAATCTCCTATAATTCACCCCTCCACTTT.

This chain joins TRBV11-3 and TRBJ2-2, with a possible D match to TRBD2 (7 bases). The germline V gene has CDR1 SGHNT and CDR2 YENEEA. This CDR3 contains 15 residues. V lost 5 bases and J lost 5, with 15 bases in between. The CDR3 DNA reads TGTGCCAGCAGCCCACAAGGGGGGGGGACCGGGGAGCTGTTTTTT. Translated: CASSPQGGGTGELFF. The full variable domain, completed using reference TRBV11-3 and TRBJ2-2, is EAGVVQSPRYKIIEKKQPVAFWCNPISGHNTLYWYLQNLGQGPELLIRYENEEAVDDSQLPKDRFSAERLKGVDSTLKIQPAELGDSAVYLCASSPQGGGTGELFFGEGSRLTVL.

The rearrangement links TRBV29-1 to TRBJ2-1; TRBD1 might be the D (5 bases). The V end lost 7 bases, the J end lost 4 bases, and 11 bases lay between the germline ends. The CDR3 is made up of 12 amino acids. Germline lookup yields CDR1 SQVTM and CDR2 ANQGSEA. CDR3 nucleotides: TGCAGCGCGTCCAGGGTATACAATGAGCAGTTCTTC. It is translated as CSASRVYNEQFF.

The V call is TRBV18, the J call TRBJ1-5, with D possibly matching TRBD1 (5 bases). The germline CDR1 and CDR2 sequences are KGHSH and LQKENI. The CDR3 is 13 residues long. V gave up 2 bases and J gave up 5 bases, with 7 bases separating them. The CDR3 region has the DNA TGTGCCAGCTCACCAGGGGCCTATCAGCCCCAGCATTTT. Translated: CASSPGAYQPQHF.

The chain carries TRBV29-1 and TRBJ2-7, with 11 bases fitting TRBD1. This CDR3 is 12 amino acids long. Germline values: CDR1 SQVTM, CDR2 ANQGSEA. The junction had 1 base not matched to a gene; V was cut back by 3 bases and J by 6 bases. The CDR3 loop reads CSVDGTGGEQYF. The CDR3 region has the DNA TGCAGCGTTGACGGGACAGGGGGCGAGCAGTACTTC.

The CDR3 protein is CSEKRGSTDTQYF. The CDR3 nucleotides read TGCAGCGAGAAGCGGGGAAGCACAGATACGCAGTATTTT. The chain combines TRBV29-1 with TRBJ2-3; TRBD2 matches 7 bases. The CDR3 sequence is 13 residues long. The V gene's germline CDR1 is SQVTM and CDR2 ANQGSEA. The trim removed 7 bases at V and 0 bases at J, leaving 4 bases unmatched.

The CDR3 DNA sequence: TGCGCCAGCAGCTCCTACAGGGGATACGAGACCCAGTACTTC. Translating it yields CASSSYRGYETQYF. This sequence joins TRBV5-1 and TRBJ2-5; 7 nucleotides agree with TRBD1. Germline lookup yields CDR1 SGHRS and CDR2 YFSETQ. The ends lost 3 bases at V and 5 bases at J; junction bases unmatched: 7. This CDR3 comprises 14 residues.

The DNA of the CDR3 is TGTGCCAGCAGCTTTAGCGGGAGGACAGATACGCAGTATTTT. Amino acid sequence: CASSFSGRTDTQYF. The V call is TRBV7-8, the J call TRBJ2-3; 10 bases are a match to TRBD2. Germline V gives CDR1 SGHVS, CDR2 FQNEAQ. J was trimmed by 3 bases and V by 3 bases; bases with no gene match: 0. The CDR3 is made up of 14 amino acids.

The genes are TRBV5-1 and TRBJ1-1; 9 positions agree with TRBD1. This CDR3 comprises 17 residues. The V gene's germline CDR1 is SGHRS and CDR2 YFSETQ. Trimming removed 3 bases from V and 3 bases from J; junction bases left unmatched: 12. CDR3 coding DNA: TGCGCCAGCAGCTCACGGACAGGGGATTTCTTGTACACTGAAGCTTTCTTT. Its protein is CASSSRTGDFLYTEAFF.

For the CDR3, the DNA is TGTGCCATCTCAGACAGGGCACTAGTCTATGGCTACACCTTC. Its protein is CAISDRALVYGYTF. The V gene is TRBV10-3, the J gene TRBJ1-2, with 7 bases identical to TRBD1. V dropped 8 bases and J dropped 4; count of bases not matched to a gene: 10. Germline CDR1 and CDR2: ENHRY and SYGVKD. The CDR3 runs 14 residues.

V and J are TRBV13 and TRBJ2-5, with TRBD1 identical over 7 bases. The CDR3 loop spans 14 amino acids. Germline CDR1 and CDR2: PRHDT and FYEKMQ (reference sequence). J was trimmed by 1 base and V by 5 bases; bases with no gene match: 4. CDR3 DNA: TGTGCCAGCAGCCGAACAGGGGTCCAAGAGACCCAGTACTTC. Translating gives CASSRTGVQETQYF.